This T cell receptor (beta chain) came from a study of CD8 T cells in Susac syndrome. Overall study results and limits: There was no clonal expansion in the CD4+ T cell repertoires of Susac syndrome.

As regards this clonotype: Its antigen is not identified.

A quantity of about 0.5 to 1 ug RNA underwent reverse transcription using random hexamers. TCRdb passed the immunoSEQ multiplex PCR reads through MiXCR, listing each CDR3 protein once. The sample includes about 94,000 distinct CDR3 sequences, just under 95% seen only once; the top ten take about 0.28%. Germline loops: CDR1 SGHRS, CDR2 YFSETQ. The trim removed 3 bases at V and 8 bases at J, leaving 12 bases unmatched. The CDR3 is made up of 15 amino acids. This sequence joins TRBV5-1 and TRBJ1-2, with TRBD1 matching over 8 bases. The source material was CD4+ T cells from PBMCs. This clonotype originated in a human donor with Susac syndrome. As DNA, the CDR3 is TGCGCCAGCAGCTACTCAACCCAGGGGGCCTACGGCTACACCTTC. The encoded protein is CASSYSTQGAYGYTF.